The clone carrying this T cell receptor (beta chain) appeared many times. Its antigen is undetermined. Trimming cost V 7 bases and J 4 bases, with 17 bases left between them. Germline V gene data show CDR1 as SNHLY and CDR2 as FYNNEI. This CDR3 region has 15 residues. This sample was taken from a study of T cells in Graves' hyperthyroidism and ophthalmopathy. Study as a whole: At the time of initial diagnosis and before any treatment, peripheral blood was collected.

On the basis of clinical symptoms, serum thyroxine and TRAb, thyroid ultrasound and orbital computed tomography, diagnoses were made. RNA transcripts served as the template for amplifying TCR beta CDR3 regions. TCR CDR3 underwent first-round RT-PCR with the HTBI primer set. Via MiXCR, TCRdb re-called the multiplex PCR reads, giving one row per CDR3 protein. The repertoire holds more than 300,000 distinct CDR3 sequences, with less than 20% as singletons. Findings of the study overall: The model's output predicted ophthalmopathy at a median of roughly 6.9 months prior to onset.

V gene TRBV2 combines with J gene TRBJ1-5, with D possibly being TRBD1 (6 bases). Material for sequencing was blood. The receptor's source is a man between 18 and 35 years old with Graves' ophthalmopathy. CDR3 region: CASTSGGGPNQPQHF. The CDR3 nucleotides read TGTGCCAGCACCTCAGGTGGGGGGCCGAATCAGCCCCAGCATTTT.